This TCR beta chain was captured by sequencing in a study of blood T cell repertoires in COVID-19. Whole-study context: Italy, Spain and the United States were the sources of the convalescent and acute COVID-19 samples. PBMCs, B-cell-depleted T cells, or T cells were the source of the cDNA or gDNA that made up the material.

Source study methods: Nucleated cell counts were estimated from reference gene primer amplification. Profiled with immunoSEQ multiplex PCR; TCRdb holds only in-frame clones, not every one. The V and J calls and clone size are taken from that table; D and trimming were inferred from the DNA. This sample yields 15,000 to 20,000 clones, of which about 92% are seen a single time; 5% to 7% belongs to the top ten. Per germline, CDR1 MNHNS and CDR2 SASEGT. The ends lost 0 bases at V and 8 bases at J; junction bases unmatched: 3. CDR3 length: 14 residues. The chain has TRBV6-1 and TRBJ1-4; TRBD1 matches at 7 bases. The clonotype was recovered from a human donor in a cohort sampled during active COVID-19. Sequencing input: peripheral blood. The DNA for the CDR3 is TGTGCCAGCAGTGAAGCAAGGGGGCTGGAAAAACTGTTTTTT. Translating gives CASSEARGLEKLFF.